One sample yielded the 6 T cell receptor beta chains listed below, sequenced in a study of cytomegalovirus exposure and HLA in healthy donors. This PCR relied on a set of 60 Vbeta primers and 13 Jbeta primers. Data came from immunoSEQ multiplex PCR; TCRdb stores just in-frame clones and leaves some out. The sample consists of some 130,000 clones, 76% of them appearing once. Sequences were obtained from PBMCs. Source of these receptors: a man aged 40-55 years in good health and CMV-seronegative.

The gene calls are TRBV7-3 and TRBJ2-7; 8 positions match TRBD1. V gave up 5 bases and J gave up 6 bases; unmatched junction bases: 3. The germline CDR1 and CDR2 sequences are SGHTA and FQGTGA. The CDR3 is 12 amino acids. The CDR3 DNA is TGTGCCAGCAGCCCCGGGACAGGCGAGCAGTACTTC. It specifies CASSPGTGEQYF.

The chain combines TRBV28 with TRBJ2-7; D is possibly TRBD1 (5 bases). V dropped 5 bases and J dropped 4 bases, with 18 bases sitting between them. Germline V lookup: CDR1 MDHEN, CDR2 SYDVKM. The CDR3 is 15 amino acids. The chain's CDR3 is CASSPVSLSGYEQYF. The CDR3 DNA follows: TGTGCCAGCAGTCCCGTCAGTCTCTCAGGGTACGAGCAGTACTTC.

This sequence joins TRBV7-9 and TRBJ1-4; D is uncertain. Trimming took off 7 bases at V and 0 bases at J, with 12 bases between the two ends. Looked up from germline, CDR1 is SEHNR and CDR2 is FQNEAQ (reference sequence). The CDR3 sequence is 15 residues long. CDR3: CASMEIGATNEKLFF. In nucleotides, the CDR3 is TGTGCCAGCATGGAAATCGGGGCAACTAATGAAAAACTGTTTTTT.

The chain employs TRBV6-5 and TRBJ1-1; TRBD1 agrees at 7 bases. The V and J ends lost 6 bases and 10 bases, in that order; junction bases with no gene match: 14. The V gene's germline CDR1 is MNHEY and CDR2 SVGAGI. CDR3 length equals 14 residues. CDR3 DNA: TGTGCCAGCAGGGTAGAGACAGGGACCCCGACAGCTTTCTTT. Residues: CASRVETGTPTAFF.

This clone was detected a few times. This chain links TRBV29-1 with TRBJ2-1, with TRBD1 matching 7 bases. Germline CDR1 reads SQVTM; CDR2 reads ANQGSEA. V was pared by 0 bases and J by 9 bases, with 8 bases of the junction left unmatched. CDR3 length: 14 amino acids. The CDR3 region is CSVEEGRGISEQFF. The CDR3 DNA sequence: TGCAGCGTTGAAGAGGGCAGGGGGATAAGTGAGCAGTTCTTC.

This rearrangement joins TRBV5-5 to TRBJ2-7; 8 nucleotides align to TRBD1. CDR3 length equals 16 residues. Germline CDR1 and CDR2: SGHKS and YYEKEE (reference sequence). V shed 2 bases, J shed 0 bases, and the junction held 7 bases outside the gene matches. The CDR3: CASSFPGGSSSYEQYF. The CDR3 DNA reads TGTGCCAGCAGCTTCCCAGGGGGCTCGAGCTCCTACGAGCAGTACTTC.